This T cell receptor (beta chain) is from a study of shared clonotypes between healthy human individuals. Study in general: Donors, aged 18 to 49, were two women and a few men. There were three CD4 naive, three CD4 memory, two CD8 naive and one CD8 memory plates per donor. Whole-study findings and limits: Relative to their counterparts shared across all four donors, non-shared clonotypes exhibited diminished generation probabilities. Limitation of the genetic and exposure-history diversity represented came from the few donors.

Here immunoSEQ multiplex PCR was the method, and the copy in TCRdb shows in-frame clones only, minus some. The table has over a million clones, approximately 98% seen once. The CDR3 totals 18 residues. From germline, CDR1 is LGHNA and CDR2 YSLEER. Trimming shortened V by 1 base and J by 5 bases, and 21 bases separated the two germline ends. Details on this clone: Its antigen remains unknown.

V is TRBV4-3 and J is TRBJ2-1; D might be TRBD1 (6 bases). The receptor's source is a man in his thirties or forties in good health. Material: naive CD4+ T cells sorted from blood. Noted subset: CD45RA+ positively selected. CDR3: CASSQGLPGQGIDNEQFF. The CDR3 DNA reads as TGCGCCAGCAGCCAAGGACTACCGGGACAAGGAATAGACAATGAGCAGTTCTTC.